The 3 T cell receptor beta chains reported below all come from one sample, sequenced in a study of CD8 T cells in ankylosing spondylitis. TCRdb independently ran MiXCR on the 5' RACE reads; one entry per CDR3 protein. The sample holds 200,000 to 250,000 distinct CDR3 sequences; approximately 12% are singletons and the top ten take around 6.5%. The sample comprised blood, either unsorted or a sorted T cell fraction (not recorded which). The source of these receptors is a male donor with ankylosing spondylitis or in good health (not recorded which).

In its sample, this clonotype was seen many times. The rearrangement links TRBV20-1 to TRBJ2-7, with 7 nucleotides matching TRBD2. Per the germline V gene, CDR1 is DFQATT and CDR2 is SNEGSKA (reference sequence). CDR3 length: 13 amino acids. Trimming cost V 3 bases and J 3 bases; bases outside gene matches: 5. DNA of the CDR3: TGCAGTGCTAGGGTCGCGGGGGTCTACGAGCAGTACTTC. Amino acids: CSARVAGVYEQYF.

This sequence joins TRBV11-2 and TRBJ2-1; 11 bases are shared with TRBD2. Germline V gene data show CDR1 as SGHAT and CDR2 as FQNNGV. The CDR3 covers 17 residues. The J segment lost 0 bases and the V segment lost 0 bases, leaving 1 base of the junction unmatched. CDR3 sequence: CASSLELAGASYNEQFF. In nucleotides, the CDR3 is TGTGCCAGCAGCTTAGAACTAGCGGGGGCCTCCTACAATGAGCAGTTCTTC.

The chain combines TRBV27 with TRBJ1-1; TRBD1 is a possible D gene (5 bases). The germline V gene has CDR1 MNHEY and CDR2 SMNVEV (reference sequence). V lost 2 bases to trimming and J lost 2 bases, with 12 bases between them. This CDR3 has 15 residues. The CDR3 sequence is CASSLRRGTNTEAFF. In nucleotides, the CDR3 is TGTGCCAGCAGTTTAAGGCGAGGGACTAACACTGAAGCTTTCTTT.